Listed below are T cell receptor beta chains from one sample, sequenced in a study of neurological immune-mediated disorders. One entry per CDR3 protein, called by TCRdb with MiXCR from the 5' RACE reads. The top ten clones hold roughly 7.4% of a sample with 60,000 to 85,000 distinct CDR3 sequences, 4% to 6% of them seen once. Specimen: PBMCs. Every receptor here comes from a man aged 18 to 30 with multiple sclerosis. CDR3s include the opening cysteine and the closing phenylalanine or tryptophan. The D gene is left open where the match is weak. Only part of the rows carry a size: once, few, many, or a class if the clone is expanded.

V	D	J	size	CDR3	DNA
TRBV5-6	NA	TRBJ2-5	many	CASSWGVETQYF	TGTGCCAGCAGCTGGGGCGTTGAGACCCAGTACTTC
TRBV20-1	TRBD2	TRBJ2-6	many	CSADSGGFGANVLTF	TGCAGTGCTGATAGCGGGGGCTTTGGGGCCAACGTCCTGACTTTC
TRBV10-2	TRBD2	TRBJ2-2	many	CASSVLAGNTGELFF	TGCGCCAGCAGTGTACTAGCGGGTAACACCGGGGAGCTGTTTTTT
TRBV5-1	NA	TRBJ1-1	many	CASHTDQNTEAFF	TGCGCCAGCCACACGGATCAGAACACTGAAGCTTTCTTT
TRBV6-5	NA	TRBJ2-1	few	CASSYNGLARGSYNEQFF	TGTGCCAGCAGTTACAATGGCCTAGCACGTGGGTCCTACAATGAGCAGTTCTTC
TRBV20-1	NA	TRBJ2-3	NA	CSARDDGGETTDTQYF	TGCAGTGCTAGAGATGATGGCGGGGAAACCACAGATACGCAGTATTTT
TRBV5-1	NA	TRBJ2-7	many	CASREDIGGAEQYF	TGCGCCAGCAGAGAAGACATAGGCGGCGCCGAGCAGTACTTC
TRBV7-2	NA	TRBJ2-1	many	CASSLGREQFF	TGTGCCAGCAGCCTTGGCAGAGAGCAGTTCTTC
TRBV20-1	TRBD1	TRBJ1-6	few	CSAVDRAPPLNF	TGCAGTGCCGTGGACAGGGCTCCACCCCTCAACTTT
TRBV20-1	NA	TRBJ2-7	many	CSARDLMGGISYEQYF	TGCAGTGCTAGAGATTTGATGGGGGGAATCTCCTACGAGCAGTACTTC
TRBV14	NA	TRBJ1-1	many	CASSQSWRNTEAFF	TGTGCCAGCAGCCAATCGTGGAGGAACACTGAAGCTTTCTTT
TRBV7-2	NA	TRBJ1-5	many	CASSPRGGRNQPQHF	TGTGCCAGCAGCCCGAGGGGGGGCCGGAATCAGCCCCAGCATTTT
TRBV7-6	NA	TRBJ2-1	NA	CASSLAGSPYNEQFF	TGTGCCAGCAGCTTAGCGGGATCACCCTACAATGAGCAGTTCTTC
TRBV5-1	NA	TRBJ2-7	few	CASSLQWGQGASEQYF	TGCGCCAGCAGCCTCCAATGGGGCCAAGGGGCTTCCGAGCAGTACTTC
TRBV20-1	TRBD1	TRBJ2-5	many	CSAGDRGRSETQYF	TGCAGTGCTGGAGACAGGGGGCGTTCTGAGACCCAGTACTTC
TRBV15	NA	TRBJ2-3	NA	CATSRDSRRSTDTQYF	TGTGCCACCAGCAGGGACTCCAGGCGAAGCACAGATACGCAGTATTTT
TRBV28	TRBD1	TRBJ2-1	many	CASSLSDRGLGEQFF	TGTGCCAGCAGTCTATCGGACAGGGGGCTCGGTGAGCAGTTCTTC
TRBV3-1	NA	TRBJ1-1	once	CASSQRLGGGEAFF	TGTGCCAGCAGCCAACGACTTGGGGGTGGTGAAGCTTTCTTT
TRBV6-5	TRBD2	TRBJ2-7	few	CASSYASVGTSGRVSYEQYF	TGTGCCAGCAGTTACGCCTCGGTAGGGACTAGCGGGAGGGTCTCCTACGAGCAGTACTTC
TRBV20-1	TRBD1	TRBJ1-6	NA	CSARYRGKRSYNSPLNF	TGCAGTGCTAGATACAGGGGGAAGAGGTCCTATAATTCACCCCTCAACTTT
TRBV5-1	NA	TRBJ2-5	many	CASSVDPGEVETQYF	TGCGCCAGCAGCGTGGACCCTGGAGAGGTAGAGACCCAGTACTTC
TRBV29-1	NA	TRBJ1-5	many	CSVGGQGDQPQNF	TGCAGCGTTGGAGGGCAGGGCGATCAGCCCCAGAATTTT
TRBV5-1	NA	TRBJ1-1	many	CASSPGPGANTEAFF	TGCGCCAGCAGCCCGGGTCCGGGGGCGAACACTGAAGCTTTCTTT
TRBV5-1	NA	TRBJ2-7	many	CASSPGREHEQYF	TGCGCCAGCAGCCCCGGTAGGGAGCACGAGCAGTACTTC
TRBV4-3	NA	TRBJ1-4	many	CASSQDLRRNVEKLFF	TGCGCCAGCAGCCAAGATCTTCGGCGGAATGTGGAAAAACTGTTTTTT
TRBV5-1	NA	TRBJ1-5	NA	CASSLEAGYGQPQNF	TGCGCCAGCAGCTTGGAAGCAGGATATGGCCAGCCCCAGAATTTT
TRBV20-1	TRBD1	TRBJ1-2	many	CSARTGIGYGYTF	TGCAGTGCGCGGACAGGGATAGGATATGGCTACACCTTC
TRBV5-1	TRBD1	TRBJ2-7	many	CASTPGQTSYEQYF	TGCGCCAGCACCCCGGGACAGACTTCCTACGAGCAGTACTTC
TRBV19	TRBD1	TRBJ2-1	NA	CASSRTGGINEQFF	TGTGCCAGTAGTAGGACAGGGGGCATCAATGAGCAGTTCTTC
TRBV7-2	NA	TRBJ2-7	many	CASSRDWLSYEQYF	TGTGCCAGCAGCCGGGACTGGCTCTCCTACGAGCAGTACTTC
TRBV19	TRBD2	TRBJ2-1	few	CASSIGLAVNEQFF	TGTGCCAGTAGTATCGGACTAGCGGTTAATGAGCAGTTCTTC
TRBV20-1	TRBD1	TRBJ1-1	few	CSARVRQGGSRNTEAFF	TGCAGTGCTAGAGTCCGACAGGGAGGGTCGAGGAACACTGAAGCTTTCTTT
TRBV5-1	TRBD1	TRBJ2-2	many	CASSWTGGTGELFF	TGCGCCAGCAGCTGGACAGGGGGCACCGGGGAGCTGTTTTTT
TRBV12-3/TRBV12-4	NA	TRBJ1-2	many	CASKRISNYGYTF	TGTGCCAGCAAGAGAATAAGCAACTATGGCTACACCTTC